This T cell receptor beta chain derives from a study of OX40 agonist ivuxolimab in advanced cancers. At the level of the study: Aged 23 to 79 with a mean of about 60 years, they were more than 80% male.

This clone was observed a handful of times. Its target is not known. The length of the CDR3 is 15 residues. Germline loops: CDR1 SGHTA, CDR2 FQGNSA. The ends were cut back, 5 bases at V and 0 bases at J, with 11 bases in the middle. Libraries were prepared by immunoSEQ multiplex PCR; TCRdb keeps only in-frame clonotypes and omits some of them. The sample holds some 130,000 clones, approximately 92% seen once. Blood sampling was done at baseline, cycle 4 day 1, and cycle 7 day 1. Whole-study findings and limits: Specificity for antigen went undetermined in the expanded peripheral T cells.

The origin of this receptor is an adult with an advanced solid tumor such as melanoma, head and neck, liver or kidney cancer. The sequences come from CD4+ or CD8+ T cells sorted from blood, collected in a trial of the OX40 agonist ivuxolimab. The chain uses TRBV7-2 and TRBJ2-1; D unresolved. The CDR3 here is CASSQTGISYNEQFF. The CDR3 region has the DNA TGTGCCAGCAGCCAAACTGGGATCTCCTACAATGAGCAGTTCTTC.